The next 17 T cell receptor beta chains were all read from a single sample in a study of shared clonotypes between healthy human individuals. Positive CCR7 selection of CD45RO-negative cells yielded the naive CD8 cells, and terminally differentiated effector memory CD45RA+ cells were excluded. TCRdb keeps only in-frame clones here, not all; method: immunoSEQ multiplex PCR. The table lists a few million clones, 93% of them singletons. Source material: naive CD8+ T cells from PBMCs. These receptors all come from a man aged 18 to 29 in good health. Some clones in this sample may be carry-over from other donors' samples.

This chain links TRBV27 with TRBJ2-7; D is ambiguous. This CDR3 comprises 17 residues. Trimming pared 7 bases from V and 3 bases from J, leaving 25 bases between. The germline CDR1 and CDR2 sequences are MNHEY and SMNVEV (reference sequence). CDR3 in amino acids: CASNPTPRLSSNYEQYF. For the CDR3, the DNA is TGTGCCAGCAATCCTACCCCGAGACTCTCTTCCAACTACGAGCAGTACTTC.

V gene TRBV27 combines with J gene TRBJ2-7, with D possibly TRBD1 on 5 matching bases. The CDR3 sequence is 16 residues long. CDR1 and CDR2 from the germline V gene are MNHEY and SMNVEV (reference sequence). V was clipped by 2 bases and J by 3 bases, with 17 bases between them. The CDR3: CASSLTAADTRYEQYF. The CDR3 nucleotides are TGTGCCAGCAGTTTAACGGCGGCGGACACTCGCTACGAGCAGTACTTC.

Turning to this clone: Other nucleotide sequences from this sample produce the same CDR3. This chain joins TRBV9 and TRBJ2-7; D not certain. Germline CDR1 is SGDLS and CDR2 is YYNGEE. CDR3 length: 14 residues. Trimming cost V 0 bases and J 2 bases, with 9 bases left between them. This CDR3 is CASSVGASPYEQYF. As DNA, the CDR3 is TGTGCCAGCAGCGTAGGCGCGTCCCCCTACGAGCAGTACTTC.

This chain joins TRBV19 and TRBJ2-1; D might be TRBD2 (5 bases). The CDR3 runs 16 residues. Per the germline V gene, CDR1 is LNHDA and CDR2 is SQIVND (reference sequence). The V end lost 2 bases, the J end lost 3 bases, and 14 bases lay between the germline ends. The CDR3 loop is CASSIQGGGLYNEQFF. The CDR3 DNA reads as TGTGCCAGTAGTATACAAGGCGGAGGCCTCTACAATGAGCAGTTCTTC.

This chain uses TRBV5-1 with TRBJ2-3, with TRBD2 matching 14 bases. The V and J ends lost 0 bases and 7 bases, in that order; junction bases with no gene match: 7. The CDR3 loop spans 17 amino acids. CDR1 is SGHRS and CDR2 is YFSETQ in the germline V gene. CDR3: CASSLGRLAGGPNTQYF. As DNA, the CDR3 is TGCGCCAGCAGCTTGGGACGACTAGCGGGAGGGCCGAATACGCAGTATTTT.

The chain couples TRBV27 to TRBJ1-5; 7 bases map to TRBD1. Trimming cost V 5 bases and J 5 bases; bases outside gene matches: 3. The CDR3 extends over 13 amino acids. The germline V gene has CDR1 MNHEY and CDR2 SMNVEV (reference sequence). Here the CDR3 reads CASSRDRYQPQHF. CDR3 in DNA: TGTGCCAGCAGTCGGGACAGATATCAGCCCCAGCATTTT.

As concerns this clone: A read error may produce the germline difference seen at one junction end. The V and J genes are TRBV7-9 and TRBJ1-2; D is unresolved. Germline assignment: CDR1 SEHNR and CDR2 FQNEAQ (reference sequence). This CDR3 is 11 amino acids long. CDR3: CASSPGLIVNF. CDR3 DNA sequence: TGTGCCAGCAGCCCAGGTCTTATCGTAAACTTC.

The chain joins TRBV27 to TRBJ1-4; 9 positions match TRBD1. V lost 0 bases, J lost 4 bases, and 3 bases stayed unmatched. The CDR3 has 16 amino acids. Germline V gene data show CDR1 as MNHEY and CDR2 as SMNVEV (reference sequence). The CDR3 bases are TGTGCCAGCAGTTTATCGGGACAGGGACATAATGAAAAACTGTTTTTT. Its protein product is CASSLSGQGHNEKLFF.

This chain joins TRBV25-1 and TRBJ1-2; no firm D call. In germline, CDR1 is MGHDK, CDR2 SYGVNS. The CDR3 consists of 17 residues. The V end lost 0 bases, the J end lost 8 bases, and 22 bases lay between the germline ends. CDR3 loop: CASSEYGVGRSRRGYTF. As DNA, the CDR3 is TGTGCCAGCAGTGAATATGGGGTGGGCAGGTCAAGGAGGGGCTACACCTTC.

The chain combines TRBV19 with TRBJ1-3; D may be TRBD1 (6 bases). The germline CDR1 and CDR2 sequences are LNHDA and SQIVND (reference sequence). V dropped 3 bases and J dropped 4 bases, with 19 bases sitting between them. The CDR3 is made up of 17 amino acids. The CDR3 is CASSINLGRGPGNTIYF. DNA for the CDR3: TGTGCCAGTAGTATTAACCTTGGCCGGGGGCCAGGAAACACCATATATTTT.

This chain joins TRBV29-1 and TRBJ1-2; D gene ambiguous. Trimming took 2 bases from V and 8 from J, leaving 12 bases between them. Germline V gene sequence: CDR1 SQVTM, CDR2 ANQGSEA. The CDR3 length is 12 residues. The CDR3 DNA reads TGCAGCGTTGAACAGACCTATCTCGGCTACACCTTC. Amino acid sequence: CSVEQTYLGYTF.

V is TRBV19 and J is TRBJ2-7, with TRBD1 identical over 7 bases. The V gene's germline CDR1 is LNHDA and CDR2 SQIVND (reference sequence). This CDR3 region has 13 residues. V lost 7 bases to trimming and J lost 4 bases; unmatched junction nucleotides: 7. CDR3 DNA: TGTGCCAGTAAGCCCTGGACAGGATACGAGCAGTACTTC. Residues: CASKPWTGYEQYF.

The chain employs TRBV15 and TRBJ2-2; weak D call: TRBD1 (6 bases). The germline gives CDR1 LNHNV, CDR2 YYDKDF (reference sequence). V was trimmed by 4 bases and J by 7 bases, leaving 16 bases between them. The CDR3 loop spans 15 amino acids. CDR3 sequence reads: CATSKEQGVIGELFF. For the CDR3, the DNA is TGTGCCACCAGCAAGGAACAGGGAGTCATCGGGGAGCTGTTTTTT.

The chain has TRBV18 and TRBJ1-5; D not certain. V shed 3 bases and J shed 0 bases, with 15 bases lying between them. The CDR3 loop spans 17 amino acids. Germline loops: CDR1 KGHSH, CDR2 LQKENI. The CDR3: CASSPTGGRDSNQPQHF. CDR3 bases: TGTGCCAGCTCACCCACGGGTGGGAGGGATAGCAATCAGCCCCAGCATTTT.

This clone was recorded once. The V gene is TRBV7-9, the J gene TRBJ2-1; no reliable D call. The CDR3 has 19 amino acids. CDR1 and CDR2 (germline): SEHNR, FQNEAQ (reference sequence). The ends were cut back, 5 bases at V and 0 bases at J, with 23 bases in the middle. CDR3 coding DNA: TGTGCCAGCAGCCTAACCAACTCTTATAAACCAGGCTCCTACAATGAGCAGTTCTTC. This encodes CASSLTNSYKPGSYNEQFF.

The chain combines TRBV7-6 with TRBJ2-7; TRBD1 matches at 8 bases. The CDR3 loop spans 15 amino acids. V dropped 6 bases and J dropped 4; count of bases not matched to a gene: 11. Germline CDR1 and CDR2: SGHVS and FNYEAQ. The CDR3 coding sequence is TGTGCCAGCAGTTCCGGACAGGGCCCTGTGTACGAGCAGTACTTC. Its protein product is CASSSGQGPVYEQYF.

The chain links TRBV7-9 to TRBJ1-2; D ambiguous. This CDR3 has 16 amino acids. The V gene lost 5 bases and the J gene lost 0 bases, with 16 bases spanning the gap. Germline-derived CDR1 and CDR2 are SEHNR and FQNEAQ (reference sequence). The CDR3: CASSPQYHEANYGYTF. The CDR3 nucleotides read TGTGCCAGCAGCCCACAGTACCACGAAGCTAACTATGGCTACACCTTC. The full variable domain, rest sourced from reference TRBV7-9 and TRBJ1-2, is DTGVSQNPRHKITKRGQNVTFRCDPISEHNRLYWYRQTLGQGPEFLTYFQNEAQLEKSRLLSDRFSAERPKGSFSTLEIQRTEQGDSAMYLCASSPQYHEANYGYTFGSGTRLTVV.